This record concerns one T cell receptor beta chain sequence. Its antigen is not yet known. The record has no base qualities; no much larger clone is one base away. These data originate in a study of control samples from healthy donors and cancer patients (dated by TCRdb to the early 2020s). Here V drops 2 bases and J drops 5 bases, and the junction holds 6 bases not matched to any gene. The CDR3, cysteine through phenylalanine, is 15 amino acids long. Just CDR3 DNA is preserved here, 45 bases in frame from base 1. CDR1 is given as MNHEY and CDR2 as SVGEGT, both from the germline V gene. Library generation was performed with the immunoSEQ multiplex PCR assay. Sourced from immuneACCESS, this table was stored by TCRdb with only in-frame sequences that have V and J called. A share of the clones is absent; for the studies checked, an unresolved V gene accounts for under half, and the remainder has no known explanation. A total of 150,000 to 200,000 clones appear in this sample, about 94% of them only once. Jointly, the top ten make up about 0.73% of the sample.

The sequence was obtained from a woman younger than 45 in good health. The sample taken for sequencing was blood. The receptor chain draws on TRBV6-2 or TRBV6-3 and TRBJ1-5; TRBD1 aligns with 7 central bases. The DNA sequence reads TGTGCCAGCAGTTACGGCGACAGGGACCATCAGCCCCAGCATTTT. This encodes CASSYGDRDHQPQHF.